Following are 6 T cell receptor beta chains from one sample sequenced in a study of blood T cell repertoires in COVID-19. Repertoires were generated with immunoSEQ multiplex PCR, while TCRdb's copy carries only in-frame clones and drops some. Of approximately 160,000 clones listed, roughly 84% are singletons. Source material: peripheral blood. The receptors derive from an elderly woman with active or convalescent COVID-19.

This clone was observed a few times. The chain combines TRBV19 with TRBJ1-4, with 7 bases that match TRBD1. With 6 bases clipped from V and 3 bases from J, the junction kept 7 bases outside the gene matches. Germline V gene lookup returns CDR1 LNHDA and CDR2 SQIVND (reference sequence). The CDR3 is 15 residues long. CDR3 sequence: CASRMTGSANEKLFF. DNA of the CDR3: TGTGCCAGTAGGATGACAGGGTCCGCTAATGAAAAACTGTTTTTT. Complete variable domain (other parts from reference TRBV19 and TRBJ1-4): DGGITQSPKYLFRKEGQNVTLSCEQNLNHDAMYWYRQDPGQGLRLIYYSQIVNDFQKGDIAEGYSVSREKKESFPLTVTSAQKNPTAFYLCASRMTGSANEKLFFGSGTQLSVL.

CDR3 sequence reads: CSAAPSRGQGDEQFF. DNA of the CDR3: TGCAGCGCTGCCCCCAGCAGGGGGCAAGGGGATGAGCAGTTCTTC. This chain connects TRBV29-1 to TRBJ2-1; TRBD1 agrees at 8 bases. Per germline, CDR1 SQVTM and CDR2 ANQGSEA. J was trimmed by 8 bases and V by 7 bases; bases with no gene match: 16. The CDR3 contains 15 residues.

CDR3: CASSLYRGGTEAFF. The CDR3 DNA reads TGTGCCAGCAGCTTATACCGGGGTGGTACTGAAGCTTTCTTT. This rearrangement joins TRBV7-6 to TRBJ1-1, with unresolved D. Germline loops: CDR1 SGHVS, CDR2 FNYEAQ. Trimming left V 2 bases short and J 5 bases short, with 12 bases between. CDR3 size: 14 residues.

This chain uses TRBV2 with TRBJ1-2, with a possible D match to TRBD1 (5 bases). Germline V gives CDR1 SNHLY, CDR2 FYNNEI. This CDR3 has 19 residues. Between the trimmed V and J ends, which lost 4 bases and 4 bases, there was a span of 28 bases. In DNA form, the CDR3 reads TGTGCCAGCAGTGTTTCCAGCCCCGCCACCTACCCCCAGGGCTATGGCTACACCTTC. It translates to CASSVSSPATYPQGYGYTF.

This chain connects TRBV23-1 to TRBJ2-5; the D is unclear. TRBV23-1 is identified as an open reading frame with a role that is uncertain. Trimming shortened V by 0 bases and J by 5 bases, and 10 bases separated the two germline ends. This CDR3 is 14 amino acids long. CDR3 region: CASSQSPQWETQYF. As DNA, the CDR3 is TGCGCCAGCAGTCAATCCCCCCAGTGGGAGACCCAGTACTTC.

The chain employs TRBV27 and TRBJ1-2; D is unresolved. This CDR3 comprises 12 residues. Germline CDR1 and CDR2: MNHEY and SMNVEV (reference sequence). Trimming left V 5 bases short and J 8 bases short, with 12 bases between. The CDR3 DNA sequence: TGTGCCAGCAGTACTACGGGAGAGGGCTACACCTTC. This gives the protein CASSTTGEGYTF.